Sequencing of this TCR beta chain was carried out in a study of T cell responses to AZD1222 COVID-19 vaccine. Study-wide context: Some second doses came at about 4 weeks and others at about 12 weeks; these were pooled. General study results and limits: Targets within unmutated variant regions were reportedly found for nearly half of spike-specific TCRs.

The J segment lost 0 bases and the V segment lost 5 bases, leaving 3 bases of the junction unmatched. The CDR3 covers 14 residues. From germline, CDR1 is LGHNT and CDR2 FRNRAP. Profiled with immunoSEQ multiplex PCR; TCRdb holds only in-frame clones, not every one. The table lists about 120,000 clones, approximately 90% of them singletons. Comment on this clone: No antigen is known for it.

J is TRBJ1-1 and V is TRBV12-5; 7 bases agree with TRBD1. Sequencing was performed on peripheral blood, taken on day 0 of AZD1222 vaccination. This receptor was identified in an adult in good health. Written as DNA, the CDR3 is TGTGCTAGTGGTGCCGGGACAGTGAACACTGAAGCTTTCTTT. Its protein is CASGAGTVNTEAFF.